Listed below are T cell receptor beta chains from one sample, sequenced in a study of cytomegalovirus exposure and HLA in healthy donors. Method: immunoSEQ multiplex PCR; TCRdb's copy keeps in-frame clones and lacks some. The table records 150,000 to 200,000 clones, over 75% of them present only once. What was sequenced was PBMCs. Receptor source: a woman in her thirties in good health and CMV-seronegative. Both conserved end residues are part of each CDR3. A D gene is named only where the DNA matches it firmly. For some rows the clone size is stated as once, few or many, or as a class when expanded; others skip it.

d_gene: TRBD2
abundance: NA
v_gene: TRBV10-3
j_gene: TRBJ2-1
CDR3aa: CAIRTPGTSGGSSYNEQFF
CDR3nt: TGTGCCATCAGGACTCCGGGGACTAGCGGGGGGAGCTCCTACAATGAGCAGTTCTTC

d_gene: TRBD2
abundance: NA
v_gene: TRBV7-9
j_gene: TRBJ2-5
CDR3aa: CASSLVAGGETQYF
CDR3nt: TGTGCCAGCAGCTTAGTCGCGGGAGGGGAGACCCAGTACTTC

d_gene: NA
abundance: NA
v_gene: TRBV28
j_gene: TRBJ2-3
CDR3aa: CASSLGPRGMYTQYF
CDR3nt: TGTGCCAGCAGTTTGGGCCCGAGGGGGATGTATACGCAGTATTTT

d_gene: TRBD2
abundance: NA
v_gene: TRBV19
j_gene: TRBJ2-7
CDR3aa: CASSVAGGFYEQYF
CDR3nt: TGTGCCAGTAGTGTGGCGGGAGGTTTCTACGAGCAGTACTTC

d_gene: NA
abundance: NA
v_gene: TRBV4-3
j_gene: TRBJ2-3
CDR3aa: CASSQDGNTGPTDTQYF
CDR3nt: TGCGCCAGCAGCCAAGACGGCAACACAGGGCCCACAGATACGCAGTATTTT

d_gene: TRBD2
abundance: few
v_gene: TRBV5-1
j_gene: TRBJ2-1
CDR3aa: CASSSERGFLYNEQFF
CDR3nt: TGCGCCAGCAGCTCCGAGCGGGGCTTCCTCTACAATGAGCAGTTCTTC

d_gene: NA
abundance: NA
v_gene: TRBV29-1
j_gene: TRBJ2-1
CDR3aa: CSVGGLVNEQFF
CDR3nt: TGCAGCGTTGGGGGGCTAGTCAATGAGCAGTTCTTC

d_gene: NA
abundance: few
v_gene: TRBV25-1
j_gene: TRBJ1-1
CDR3aa: CASSISLGTEAFF
CDR3nt: TGTGCCAGCAGCATAAGCCTTGGCACTGAAGCTTTCTTT

d_gene: TRBD2
abundance: few
v_gene: TRBV7-6
j_gene: TRBJ2-7
CDR3aa: CASSLAGTSGTQYF
CDR3nt: TGTGCCAGCAGCTTAGCGGGGACTAGCGGGACTCAGTACTTC

d_gene: TRBD1
abundance: NA
v_gene: TRBV2
j_gene: TRBJ2-1
CDR3aa: CASRPGQSSYNEQFF
CDR3nt: TGTGCCAGCAGACCGGGACAGAGCTCCTACAATGAGCAGTTCTTC

d_gene: TRBD2
abundance: NA
v_gene: TRBV15
j_gene: TRBJ2-7
CDR3aa: CATSTRLAYEQYF
CDR3nt: TGTGCCACCAGCACCCGACTAGCGTACGAGCAGTACTTC

d_gene: NA
abundance: NA
v_gene: TRBV30
j_gene: TRBJ2-7
CDR3aa: CAWSVLTRLYQLYEQYF
CDR3nt: TGTGCCTGGAGTGTACTAACGAGACTTTACCAGCTCTACGAGCAGTACTTC

d_gene: TRBD2
abundance: NA
v_gene: TRBV5-1
j_gene: TRBJ2-3
CDR3aa: CASSPGTSVTDTQYF
CDR3nt: TGCGCCAGCAGCCCCGGGACTAGCGTCACAGATACGCAGTATTTT

d_gene: TRBD1
abundance: NA
v_gene: TRBV29-1
j_gene: TRBJ1-2
CDR3aa: CSVEIGQGYGYTF
CDR3nt: TGCAGCGTTGAAATAGGACAGGGCTATGGCTACACCTTC

d_gene: TRBD2
abundance: NA
v_gene: TRBV7-6
j_gene: TRBJ2-1
CDR3aa: CASSLQLAGVWFF
CDR3nt: TGTGCCAGCAGCTTACAACTAGCGGGGGTTTGGTTCTTC

d_gene: TRBD2
abundance: NA
v_gene: TRBV18
j_gene: TRBJ2-5
CDR3aa: CASSPTERETETQYF
CDR3nt: TGTGCCAGCTCACCTACGGAGCGGGAGACGGAGACCCAGTACTTC

d_gene: TRBD1
abundance: NA
v_gene: TRBV2
j_gene: TRBJ1-2
CDR3aa: CASSSQGAYYGYTF
CDR3nt: TGTGCCAGCAGCTCACAGGGGGCATACTATGGCTACACCTTC

d_gene: NA
abundance: few
v_gene: TRBV5-4
j_gene: TRBJ1-1
CDR3aa: CASSFQNTEAFF
CDR3nt: TGTGCCAGCAGCTTCCAGAACACTGAAGCTTTCTTT

d_gene: NA
abundance: NA
v_gene: TRBV6-5
j_gene: TRBJ2-2
CDR3aa: CASSYSTVNTGELFF
CDR3nt: TGTGCCAGCAGTTACAGCACAGTAAACACCGGGGAGCTGTTTTTT

d_gene: TRBD1
abundance: NA
v_gene: TRBV28
j_gene: TRBJ2-1
CDR3aa: CASSRQGATEPTVF
CDR3nt: TGTGCCAGCAGCCGACAGGGTGCGACGGAGCCGACGGTCTTC

d_gene: NA
abundance: NA
v_gene: TRBV6-1
j_gene: TRBJ1-5
CDR3aa: CASSEAFPAANQPQHF
CDR3nt: TGTGCCAGCAGTGAAGCTTTCCCGGCGGCCAATCAGCCCCAGCATTTT

d_gene: TRBD1
abundance: few
v_gene: TRBV2
j_gene: TRBJ2-7
CDR3aa: CASSEGQGTEQYF
CDR3nt: TGTGCCAGCAGTGAGGGACAGGGAACCGAGCAGTACTTC

d_gene: NA
abundance: NA
v_gene: TRBV7-3
j_gene: TRBJ2-3
CDR3aa: CASRQGTGPDTQYF
CDR3nt: TGTGCCAGCCGCCAGGGCACAGGGCCAGATACGCAGTATTTT

d_gene: TRBD1
abundance: NA
v_gene: TRBV4-1
j_gene: TRBJ1-3
CDR3aa: CASSPLLTGAFSGNTIYF
CDR3nt: TGCGCCAGCAGCCCCCTCCTAACAGGGGCCTTCTCTGGAAACACCATATATTTT

d_gene: TRBD1
abundance: NA
v_gene: TRBV6-5
j_gene: TRBJ1-1
CDR3aa: CASSYDRGDTEAFF
CDR3nt: TGTGCCAGCAGTTACGACAGGGGGGACACTGAAGCTTTCTTT

d_gene: TRBD2
abundance: few
v_gene: TRBV5-5
j_gene: TRBJ2-1
CDR3aa: CASSQTGTSYEQFF
CDR3nt: TGTGCCAGCAGCCAAACCGGGACTAGCTATGAGCAGTTCTTC

d_gene: NA
abundance: NA
v_gene: TRBV28
j_gene: TRBJ1-4
CDR3aa: CATIASNEKLFF
CDR3nt: TGTGCCACCATTGCCAGTAATGAAAAACTGTTTTTT

d_gene: TRBD2
abundance: NA
v_gene: TRBV7-7
j_gene: TRBJ2-5
CDR3aa: CASSRDGTSEQETQYF
CDR3nt: TGTGCCAGCAGCCGAGATGGGACTAGCGAACAAGAGACCCAGTACTTC